Listed here is a single T cell receptor beta chain. These data originate in a study of blood T cell repertoires in COVID-19. About the research overall: Samples of COVID-19 (acute and convalescent) were obtained from the United States, Italy and Spain. Sample material is recorded as cDNA or gDNA derived from T cells, B-cell-depleted T cells, or PBMCs.

In the study's own analysis: Estimated nucleated cell counts came from reference gene primer amplification. The protocol was immunoSEQ multiplex PCR, while the TCRdb copy is restricted to in-frame clones and leaves out a portion. V, J and clone size derive from that table, while D and trimming were established from the DNA sequence. The sample has about 210,000 clones, under 90% seen once; the top ten hold about 2.7%. V lost 3 bases and J 9 bases, leaving 17 bases between the germline ends. Per the germline V gene, CDR1 is SQVTM and CDR2 is ANQGSEA. CDR3 length: 13 residues. V and J are TRBV29-1 and TRBJ1-1; D gene ambiguous. The specimen sequenced was peripheral blood. This receptor was obtained from a woman aged 35 to 49 with active or convalescent COVID-19. CDR3 bases: TGCAGCGTTGATAATCAGGTGCCCCCGAAAGCTTTCTTT. It encodes CSVDNQVPPKAFF.